Shown below are 27 T cell receptor beta chains from a single sample sequenced in a study of technical replicates of blood from a few donors. The data were produced by immunoSEQ multiplex PCR, yet TCRdb's version contains in-frame clones alone and is incomplete. The repertoire holds around 50,000 clones, 94% seen once, with 0.22% in the top ten. The sequencing input was T cells isolated from PBMCs. The receptors stem from a human donor in good health.

The rearrangement links TRBV9 to TRBJ1-6; 7 bases map to TRBD1. J was trimmed by 1 base and V by 4 bases; bases with no gene match: 8. The CDR3 totals 17 residues. Germline assignment: CDR1 SGDLS and CDR2 YYNGEE. CDR3 in amino acids: CASSLRQGPSYNSPLHF. The CDR3 DNA reads TGTGCCAGCAGCCTACGACAGGGTCCATCCTATAATTCACCCCTCCACTTT.

The chain uses TRBV11-3 and TRBJ2-7; possibly TRBD1 for D (6 bases). Between the trimmed V and J ends, which lost 4 bases and 2 bases, there was a span of 12 bases. This CDR3 spans 14 amino acids. CDR1 is SGHNT and CDR2 is YENEEA in the germline V gene. Here the CDR3 DNA reads TGTGCCAGCAGCTACAGGGTAAACCCCTACGAGCAGTACTTC. Residues: CASSYRVNPYEQYF.

The genes are TRBV14 and TRBJ2-5; D might be TRBD2 (5 bases). V gave up 1 base and J gave up 4 bases, with 13 bases separating them. Germline V lookup: CDR1 SGHDN, CDR2 FVKESK. This CDR3 is built from 15 residues. Here the CDR3 reads CASSQGLEVIETQYF. The DNA of the CDR3 is TGTGCCAGCAGCCAAGGACTGGAGGTGATAGAGACCCAGTACTTC.

The gene calls are TRBV4-1 and TRBJ1-4; TRBD1 aligns across 9 bases. This CDR3 spans 18 amino acids. V lost 4 bases, J lost 6 bases, and 15 bases stayed unmatched. Germline V CDR1 and CDR2: MGHRA, YSYEKL. The CDR3, as DNA: TGCGCCAGCAGCCTGTCCGGGACAGGGCTAGGGAGGGATGAAAAACTGTTTTTT. It is translated as CASSLSGTGLGRDEKLFF.

The chain combines TRBV7-9 with TRBJ1-1, with a tentative D call TRBD1 (6 bases). V lost 4 bases and J lost 5, with 20 bases in between. The CDR3 length is 16 residues. The germline gives CDR1 SEHNR, CDR2 FQNEAQ (reference sequence). The CDR3 loop reads CASSSQGWGRGTEAFF. CDR3 DNA: TGTGCCAGCAGCTCACAGGGTTGGGGGAGAGGGACTGAAGCTTTCTTT.

This chain uses TRBV5-1 with TRBJ2-5, with D perhaps TRBD1 (5 bases). The CDR3 spans 14 residues. CDR1 SGHRS and CDR2 YFSETQ come from the germline V gene. V shed 2 bases and J shed 1 base, with 9 bases lying between them. In nucleotides, the CDR3 is TGCGCCAGCAGCTTCCAGGGTCCCCAAGAGACCCAGTACTTC. Amino acid sequence: CASSFQGPQETQYF. The entire variable domain, with the rest obtained from reference TRBV5-1 and TRBJ2-5, is as follows: KAGVTQTPRYLIKTRGQQVTLSCSPISGHRSVSWYQQTPGQGLQFLFEYFSETQRNKGNFPGRFSGRQFSNSRSEMNVSTLELGDSALYLCASSFQGPQETQYFGPGTRLLVL.

Concerning this clone: The sample has other DNA sequences that encode this CDR3 too. The gene calls are TRBV5-1 and TRBJ2-7; D might be TRBD2 (6 bases). V was clipped by 4 bases and J by 3 bases, with 17 bases between them. CDR3 length equals 15 residues. The germline V gene encodes CDR1 SGHRS and CDR2 YFSETQ. The CDR3 bases are TGCGCCAGCAGCCTGCCGGGCCTGGGGGGCTACGAGCAGTACTTC. As protein: CASSLPGLGGYEQYF. The whole variable domain, filled in from reference TRBV5-1 and TRBJ2-7, reads KAGVTQTPRYLIKTRGQQVTLSCSPISGHRSVSWYQQTPGQGLQFLFEYFSETQRNKGNFPGRFSGRQFSNSRSEMNVSTLELGDSALYLCASSLPGLGGYEQYFGPGTRLTVT.

V usage is TRBV28 and J usage is TRBJ1-5, with D unresolved. Germline V CDR1 and CDR2: MDHEN, SYDVKM. The CDR3 covers 14 residues. Trimming removed 11 bases at V and 0 bases at J, with 14 bases between. CDR3 sequence (DNA): TGTGCCTGCCTTGGGGAGTATAGCAATCAGCCCCAGCATTTT. This translates into CACLGEYSNQPQHF. Variable domain in full (rest from reference TRBV28 and TRBJ1-5): DVKVTQSSRYLVKRTGEKVFLECVQDMDHENMFWYRQDPGLGLRLIYFSYDVKMKEKGDIPEGYSVSREKKERFSLILESASTNQTSMYLCACLGEYSNQPQHFGDGTRLSIL.

For the CDR3, the DNA is TGCGCCAGCAGGGGTGGGACAGGGACCTACGAGCAGTACTTC. This gives the protein CASRGGTGTYEQYF. J is TRBJ2-7 and V is TRBV5-1; TRBD1 matches at 9 bases. The CDR3 is 14 residues long. Germline V gives CDR1 SGHRS, CDR2 YFSETQ. J gave up 2 bases and V 5 bases, and 5 bases lay outside the gene matches.

The genes are TRBV7-3 and TRBJ2-1; TRBD2 matches 16 bases. Germline trimming cut 6 bases from V and 8 bases from J; bases unmatched to any gene: 10. The CDR3 loop spans 17 amino acids. The germline gives CDR1 SGHTA, CDR2 FQGTGA. CDR3 region: CASSKTGTSGGADEQFF. Here the CDR3 DNA reads TGTGCCAGCAGTAAAACCGGGACTAGCGGGGGGGCCGATGAGCAGTTCTTC.

The chain uses TRBV5-1 and TRBJ1-2; D gene uncertain. The germline gives CDR1 SGHRS, CDR2 YFSETQ. The CDR3 runs 14 residues. V was cut by 2 bases and J by 8 bases, with 16 bases left in between. In DNA, the CDR3 is TGCGCCAGCAGCTTCGGGATGGGTACGGGAGGCTACACCTTC. Protein: CASSFGMGTGGYTF. The full variable domain, rest sourced from reference TRBV5-1 and TRBJ1-2, is KAGVTQTPRYLIKTRGQQVTLSCSPISGHRSVSWYQQTPGQGLQFLFEYFSETQRNKGNFPGRFSGRQFSNSRSEMNVSTLELGDSALYLCASSFGMGTGGYTFGSGTRLTVV.

The rearrangement links TRBV28 to TRBJ2-7, with D possibly TRBD2 on 6 matching bases. The CDR3 spans 18 residues. The ends were cut back, 6 bases at V and 2 bases at J, with 26 bases in the middle. Germline V gene sequence: CDR1 MDHEN, CDR2 SYDVKM. CDR3 residues: CASSSMGRGVSGAYEQYF. CDR3 nucleotides: TGTGCCAGCAGCTCAATGGGGCGGGGAGTCTCCGGTGCCTACGAGCAGTACTTC.

The CDR3 region is CASSLGGAGTEAFF. CDR3 in DNA: TGTGCCAGCAGCTTAGGAGGCGCAGGGACTGAAGCTTTCTTT. The chain combines TRBV11-3 with TRBJ1-1; TRBD1 might be the D (5 bases). The length of the CDR3 is 14 residues. The germline gives CDR1 SGHNT, CDR2 YENEEA. Trimming took 1 base from V and 5 from J, leaving 11 bases between them.

The chain uses TRBV28 and TRBJ2-1, with D perhaps TRBD2 (5 bases). The germline V and J ends were trimmed by 6 bases and 0 bases, with 18 bases remaining between them. There are 17 residues in the CDR3. Germline CDR1 MDHEN, CDR2 SYDVKM. CDR3 sequence (DNA): TGTGCCAGCAGCGGAGGCTCTCTGTTACCCTCCTACAATGAGCAGTTCTTC. Encoded protein: CASSGGSLLPSYNEQFF.

The CDR3 spells CASSLTAGANVLTF. CDR3 nucleotide sequence: TGTGCCAGCAGTTTAACGGCTGGGGCCAACGTCCTGACTTTC. This rearrangement joins TRBV28 to TRBJ2-6, with D unresolved. The germline V gene encodes CDR1 MDHEN and CDR2 SYDVKM. Trimming stripped 2 bases from V and 2 bases from J, with 4 bases between. This CDR3 is 14 amino acids long.

The chain employs TRBV7-9 and TRBJ2-7, with a possible D match to TRBD1 (5 bases). Germline V gene data show CDR1 as SEHNR and CDR2 as FQNEAQ (reference sequence). V was shortened by 3 bases and J by 2 bases, with 8 bases between the two germline ends. The CDR3 extends over 13 amino acids. CDR3 DNA: TGTGCCAGCAGCTTTGAACAGGCCTACGAGCAGTACTTC. Protein: CASSFEQAYEQYF.

The V call is TRBV28, the J call TRBJ1-4; a weak D match, TRBD1 (6 bases). The CDR3 runs to 16 residues. Germline lookup yields CDR1 MDHEN and CDR2 SYDVKM. V lost 3 bases to trimming and J lost 3 bases, with 14 bases between them. The CDR3 DNA reads TGTGCCAGCAGTTTTGGATCGGGACACGCTAATGAAAAACTGTTTTTT. As protein: CASSFGSGHANEKLFF.

This chain uses TRBV13 with TRBJ2-3; D is ambiguous. V was clipped by 3 bases and J by 2 bases, with 3 bases between them. In germline, CDR1 is PRHDT, CDR2 FYEKMQ (reference sequence). The CDR3 runs to 12 residues. CDR3 loop: CASSFHTDTQYF. The CDR3 nucleotides are TGTGCCAGCAGCTTCCACACAGATACGCAGTATTTT. Combining the CDR3 with reference TRBV13 and TRBJ2-3 gives the whole variable domain AAGVIQSPRHLIKEKRETATLKCYPIPRHDTVYWYQQGPGQDPQFLISFYEKMQSDKGSIPDRFSAQQFSDYHSELNMSSLELGDSALYFCASSFHTDTQYFGPGTRLTVL.

The count of this clone is one. The rearrangement joins TRBV6-6 to TRBJ1-4, with D possibly being TRBD1 (5 bases). Germline V gene data show CDR1 as MNHNY and CDR2 as SVGAGI (reference sequence). V lost 3 bases to trimming and J lost 5 bases, with 13 bases between them. This CDR3 has 15 amino acids. The CDR3 protein is CASSYPPGQNEKLFF. CDR3 in DNA: TGTGCCAGCAGTTATCCCCCAGGGCAAAATGAAAAACTGTTTTTT.

The genes are TRBV10-3 and TRBJ1-1, with TRBD1 matching 10 bases. Germline trimming cut 7 bases from V and 6 bases from J; bases unmatched to any gene: 8. Germline values: CDR1 ENHRY, CDR2 SYGVKD. The CDR3 is made up of 14 amino acids. The CDR3 coding sequence is TGTGCCATCAACCCGACCGGACAGGGGGCTGAAGCTTTCTTT. Its translation: CAINPTGQGAEAFF.

The chain couples TRBV5-1 to TRBJ2-3; the D gene is possibly TRBD2 (6 bases). There are 14 residues in the CDR3. CDR1 is SGHRS and CDR2 is YFSETQ in the germline V gene. Trimming pared 4 bases from V and 2 bases from J, leaving 11 bases between. Here the CDR3 DNA reads TGCGCCAGCAGCCTGGGACTTACCACAGATACGCAGTATTTT. Translating gives CASSLGLTTDTQYF. The full variable domain, completed using reference TRBV5-1 and TRBJ2-3, is KAGVTQTPRYLIKTRGQQVTLSCSPISGHRSVSWYQQTPGQGLQFLFEYFSETQRNKGNFPGRFSGRQFSNSRSEMNVSTLELGDSALYLCASSLGLTTDTQYFGPGTRLTVL.

The chain carries TRBV28 and TRBJ2-7, with D possibly TRBD2 on 5 matching bases. This CDR3 spans 15 amino acids. CDR1 and CDR2 (germline): MDHEN, SYDVKM. V lost 7 bases and J 0 bases, leaving 16 bases between the germline ends. The chain's CDR3 is CASTFGPAASYEQYF. The CDR3, as DNA: TGTGCCAGCACCTTTGGACCAGCGGCCTCCTACGAGCAGTACTTC.

The chain has TRBV20-1 and TRBJ2-2; no clear D gene. Germline lookup yields CDR1 DFQATT and CDR2 SNEGSKA (reference sequence). The CDR3 is 11 amino acids. Trimming pared 0 bases from V and 7 bases from J, leaving 3 bases between. The CDR3 bases are TGCAGTGCTAGAGACAGCGGGGAGCTGTTTTTT. It codes for CSARDSGELFF.

This chain uses TRBV16 with TRBJ2-3; 10 bases match TRBD2. The J segment lost 0 bases and the V segment lost 4 bases, leaving 7 bases of the junction unmatched. This CDR3 has 17 amino acids. Germline-derived CDR1 and CDR2 are KGHSY and FQNENV. DNA for the CDR3: TGTGCCAGCAGCCGCACTAGCGGGGCGACTAGCACAGATACGCAGTATTTT. Protein sequence: CASSRTSGATSTDTQYF.

Of note for this clone: A read error may account for a junction end that differs from germline. The chain is built from TRBV13 and TRBJ1-1, with 11 positions matching TRBD1. The V gene's germline CDR1 is PRHDT and CDR2 FYEKMQ (reference sequence). CDR3 length equals 18 residues. The CDR3 nucleotides read TGTGCCAGCAGCGTAGGCACGGTAGGGACAGGGGGTCTCCCTGAAGCTTTCTTT. Its translation is CASSVGTVGTGGLPEAFF.

The rearrangement joins TRBV6-5 to TRBJ2-7; TRBD2 might be the D (5 bases). Germline loops: CDR1 MNHEY, CDR2 SVGAGI. The CDR3 totals 13 residues. V was trimmed by 6 bases and J by 2 bases, leaving 11 bases between them. The CDR3 protein is CASSHGITYEQYF. CDR3 nucleotides: TGTGCCAGCAGCCACGGGATCACCTACGAGCAGTACTTC.

The chain has TRBV11-3 and TRBJ2-7; D ambiguous. Germline V CDR1 and CDR2: SGHNT, YENEEA. Trimming took off 3 bases at V and 3 bases at J, with 6 bases between the two ends. This CDR3 is built from 12 residues. This CDR3 is CASSFTNYEQYF. CDR3 DNA: TGTGCCAGCAGCTTTACAAACTACGAGCAGTACTTC.